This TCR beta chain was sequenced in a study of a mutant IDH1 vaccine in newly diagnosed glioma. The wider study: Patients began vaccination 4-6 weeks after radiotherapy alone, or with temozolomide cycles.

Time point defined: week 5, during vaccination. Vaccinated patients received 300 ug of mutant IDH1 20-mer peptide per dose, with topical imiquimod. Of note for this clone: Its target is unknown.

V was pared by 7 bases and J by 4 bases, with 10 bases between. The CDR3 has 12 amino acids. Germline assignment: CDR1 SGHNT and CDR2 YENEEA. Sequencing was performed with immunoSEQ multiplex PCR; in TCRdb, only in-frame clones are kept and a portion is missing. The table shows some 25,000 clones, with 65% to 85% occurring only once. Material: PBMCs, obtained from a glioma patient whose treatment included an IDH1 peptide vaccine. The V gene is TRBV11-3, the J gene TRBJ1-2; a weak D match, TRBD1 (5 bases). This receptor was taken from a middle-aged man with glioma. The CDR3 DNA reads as TGTGCCAGCACAGGGAGAGGCTATGGCTACACCTTC. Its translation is CASTGRGYGYTF.